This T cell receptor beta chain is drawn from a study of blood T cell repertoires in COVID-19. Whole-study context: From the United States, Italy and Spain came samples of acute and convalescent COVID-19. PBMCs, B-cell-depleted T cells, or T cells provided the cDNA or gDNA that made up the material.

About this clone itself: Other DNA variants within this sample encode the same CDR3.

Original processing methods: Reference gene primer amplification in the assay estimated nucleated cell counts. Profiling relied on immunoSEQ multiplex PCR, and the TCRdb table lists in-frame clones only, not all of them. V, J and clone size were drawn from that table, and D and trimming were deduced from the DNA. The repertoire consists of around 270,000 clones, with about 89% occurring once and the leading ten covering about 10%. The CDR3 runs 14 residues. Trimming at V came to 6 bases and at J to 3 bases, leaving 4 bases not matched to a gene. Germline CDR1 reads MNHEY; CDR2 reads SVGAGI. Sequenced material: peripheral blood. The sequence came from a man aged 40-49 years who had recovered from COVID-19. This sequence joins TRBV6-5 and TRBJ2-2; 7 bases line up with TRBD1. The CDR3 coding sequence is TGTGCCAGCAGAAGGGACAGATACACCGGGGAGCTGTTTTTT. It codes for CASRRDRYTGELFF.